This paragraph covers one TCR beta chain sequence. Its antigen is not yet known. The sample holds no much larger clone one base away, and base qualities are not on file. Trimmed from V: 4 bases; trimmed from J: 3 bases; junction bases lacking a gene match: 4. The CDR3 runs 15 residues from the cysteine to the phenylalanine. Only the CDR3 portion is preserved as DNA: 45 bases, with reading frame beginning at the first base. The germline V gene encodes CDR1 LGHDT and CDR2 YNNKEL (reference sequence). The data stem from a study of blood T cell repertoires in COVID-19 (dated by TCRdb to 2020 to 2022). With regard to the full study: Samples covering the acute and convalescent phases of COVID-19 were provided by collaborators in the United States, Italy and Spain. The repertoires were made available in a free public database intended to serve as a resource for research on the immune response to SARS-CoV-2. The samples were drawn from two sources: the first 160 participants of the ongoing ImmuneRACE study, and 1,200 or so subjects contributed by 6 global collaborators. Where HLA class I and class II types were available, the types were taken from metadata supplied by the sample provider, not from assay-based typing. The material from the prospective study consisted of cDNA or gDNA derived from T cells, B-cell-depleted T cells, or PBMCs. The dataset comprised deeply sampled blood TCRbeta repertoires from subjects exposed to, actively infected with, or recovered from COVID-19. A de-identified subject ID, COVID-19 status, age in years and sex were almost always included in the sample metadata. Findings and caveats that apply to the study as a whole: How much clinical and demographic metadata was included differed by source and by participant, and the metadata was provided uncurated.

Samples from volunteer blood donors who had recovered from COVID-19 were contributed by a second Seattle source. The collaborating institutions used their own protocols to collect whole blood in K2EDTA tubes. For TCRbeta analysis, collaborators shipped samples in one of three forms: frozen whole blood, isolated PBMCs, or DNA extracted from either of those sample types. TCRbeta CDR3 regions were amplified from genomic DNA by means of the immunoSEQ Assay, a bias-controlled multiplex PCR. The original pipeline was this. Within the assay, amplification of reference gene primers was used to estimate how many nucleated cells each sample contained. Sequence reads were collapsed and filtered to measure the absolute abundance of every unique TCRbeta CDR3 rearrangement. For each sample, productive Simpson clonality was calculated by taking the square root of Simpson's diversity index across productive rearrangements. Not all clones reach the TCRdb copy of this immuneACCESS table, which keeps in-frame sequences only. Checked studies attribute under half of the gap to unresolved V genes and leave the rest unexplained. V and J calls and clone size are given by that table; D and trimming were obtained from the DNA. The sample yields approximately 230,000 clones; roughly 90% were counted once. The ten biggest clones cover 2.2% of the sample.

The V gene is TRBV3-1 (or the pseudogene TRBV3-2) and the J gene is TRBJ2-1, and 9 junction bases match TRBD2. The specimen was peripheral blood. This receptor was taken from a man aged 25 to 40 who had recovered from COVID-19. The encoded CDR3 is CASSLGRGGYNEQFF. The nucleotide sequence is TGTGCCAGCAGCCTAGGGCGGGGGGGCTACAATGAGCAGTTCTTC.